The clone carrying this T cell receptor beta chain was counted between two and nine times. The sample belongs to a study of blood T cell repertoires in COVID-19. Study-level information: There were acute and convalescent COVID-19 samples, and they came from the United States, Italy and Spain. Sources were T cells, B-cell-depleted T cells, or PBMCs; the material itself was cDNA or gDNA.

In the study's own analysis: Reference gene primer amplification in the assay estimated nucleated cell counts. The repertoire was sequenced with immunoSEQ multiplex PCR; TCRdb's copy has only in-frame clones and lacks some. Clonal size and the V and J genes are those of that table, whereas D and trimming came from the DNA. Among roughly 63,000 clones listed, over 70% were seen once. Specimen: peripheral blood. This receptor was identified in a human donor in a cohort sampled during active COVID-19.

CDR3 bases: TGTGCCAGCAGCTTTTTCGGGATCTCTGGAAACACCATATATTTT. The encoded protein is CASSFFGISGNTIYF. The V gene is TRBV5-6, the J gene TRBJ1-3; D is undetermined. The CDR3 sequence is 15 residues long. Trimming cost V 2 bases and J 0 bases, with 9 bases left between them. CDR1 and CDR2 (germline): SGHDT, YYEEEE.